Listed below are T cell receptor beta chains from one sample, sequenced in a study of Graves' ophthalmopathy and Graves' hyperthyroidism. Each CDR3 protein gets one entry after TCRdb re-called the multiplex PCR reads with MiXCR. The data show 600,000 to 700,000 distinct CDR3 sequences, 35% to 45% seen once. Sequenced input: peripheral blood. The receptors were sampled from an adult man with Graves' ophthalmopathy. The CDR3 runs from the conserved cysteine through the conserved F or W. The D gene is left open where the match is weak. Only part of the rows carry a size: once, few, many, or a class if the clone is expanded.

d_gene	abundance	v_gene	j_gene	CDR3aa	CDR3nt
-	many	TRBV5-6	TRBJ1-1	CASSLIGGPNTEAFF	TGTGCCAGCAGCTTAATTGGGGGACCGAACACTGAAGCTTTCTTT
-	few	TRBV10-3	TRBJ2-7	CASSFGGHLYEQYF	TGTGCCAGCAGTTTCGGGGGGCACCTCTACGAGCAGTACTTC
-	-	TRBV7-2	TRBJ1-2	CASSQASGGYTF	TGTGCCAGCAGCCAGGCCAGCGGGGGCTACACCTTC
-	few	TRBV7-6	TRBJ2-2	CASSLAVGSNTGELFF	TGTGCCAGCAGCTTGGCCGTAGGCTCGAACACCGGGGAGCTGTTTTTT
TRBD1	many	TRBV7-3	TRBJ1-2	CASSLSGTGADGYTF	TGTGCCAGCAGCTTATCCGGGACAGGGGCTGATGGCTACACCTTC
-	-	TRBV15	TRBJ2-6	CATSAGANVLTF	TGTGCCACCTCGGCCGGGGCCAACGTCCTGACTTTC
TRBD1	once	TRBV10-3	TRBJ2-1	CAISEEGALDEQFF	TGTGCCATCAGTGAGGAGGGGGCCTTGGATGAGCAGTTCTTC
TRBD1	-	TRBV6-5	TRBJ2-2	CATGQGAAGELFF	TGTGCCACCGGACAGGGGGCTGCCGGGGAGCTGTTTTTT
-	many	TRBV6-6	TRBJ1-5	CASSEVKGGVQPQHF	TGTGCCAGCAGCGAAGTAAAGGGTGGAGTTCAGCCCCAGCATTTT
-	-	TRBV20-1	TRBJ2-7	CSDSPLWWVALKSEQYF	TGCAGTGATAGCCCCCTTTGGTGGGTAGCCCTCAAGTCCGAGCAGTACTTC
-	-	TRBV29-1	TRBJ1-2	CSLRVRGGLNYGYTF	TGCAGCTTACGCGTCAGGGGAGGGCTTAACTATGGCTACACCTTC
TRBD1	-	TRBV5-6	TRBJ1-1	CASSFGPDRVNTEAFF	TGTGCCAGCAGCTTTGGCCCTGACAGGGTGAACACTGAAGCTTTCTTT
-	many	TRBV29-1	TRBJ1-5	CSVGAAGDQPQHF	TGCAGCGTTGGGGCAGCCGGGGATCAGCCCCAGCATTTT
-	-	TRBV7-6	TRBJ1-4	CAGSVHIRVDEKLFF	TGTGCCGGCAGCGTACACATCAGGGTGGATGAAAAACTGTTTTTT
-	-	TRBV7-9	TRBJ2-5	CASSRGGMGTQYF	TGTGCCAGCAGCCGTGGGGGCATGGGGACCCAGTACTTC
-	many	TRBV25-1	TRBJ1-2	CASRQGDGYTF	TGTGCCAGCAGACAGGGTGATGGCTACACCTTC
-	many	TRBV2	TRBJ2-7	CASREDRSLYEQYF	TGTGCCAGCAGGGAAGACAGGAGCCTCTACGAGCAGTACTTC
-	-	TRBV12-3/TRBV12-4	TRBJ2-2	CASKLYPGELFF	TGTGCCAGCAAACTCTACCCCGGGGAGCTGTTTTTT